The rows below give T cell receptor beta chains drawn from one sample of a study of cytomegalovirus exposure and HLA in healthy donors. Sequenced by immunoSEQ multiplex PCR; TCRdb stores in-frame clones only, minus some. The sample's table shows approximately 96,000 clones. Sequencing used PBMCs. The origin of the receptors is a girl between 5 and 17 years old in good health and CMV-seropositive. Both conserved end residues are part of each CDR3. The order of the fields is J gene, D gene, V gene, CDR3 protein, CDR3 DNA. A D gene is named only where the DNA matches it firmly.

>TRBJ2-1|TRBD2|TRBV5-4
CASRTSDNEQFF
TGTGCCAGTAGGACTAGCGACAATGAGCAGTTCTTC
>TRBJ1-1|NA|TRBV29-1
CSVEGQANTEAFF
TGCAGCGTTGAAGGACAGGCGAACACTGAAGCTTTCTTT
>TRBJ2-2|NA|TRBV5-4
CASSLEGGAGELFF
TGTGCCAGCAGCTTGGAAGGGGGAGCCGGGGAGCTGTTTTTT
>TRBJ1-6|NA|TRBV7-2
CASSLERMALHF
TGTGCCAGCAGCTTAGAGAGGATGGCCCTCCACTTT
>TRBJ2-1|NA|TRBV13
CASSLAGGDNEQFF
TGTGCCAGCAGCTTAGCGGGGGGCGACAATGAGCAGTTCTTC
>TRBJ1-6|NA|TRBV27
CASNAGWGNSPLHF
TGTGCCAGCAATGCGGGGTGGGGAAATTCACCCCTCCACTTT
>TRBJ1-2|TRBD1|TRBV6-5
CASNRGFPVGGYTF
TGTGCCAGCAACAGGGGGTTCCCCGTAGGGGGCTACACCTTC
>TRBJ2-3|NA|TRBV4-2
CASSQEYGGPVTDTQYF
TGTGCCAGCAGCCAAGAATACGGGGGGCCTGTCACAGATACGCAGTATTTT
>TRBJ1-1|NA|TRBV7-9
CASSPEGTEAFF
TGTGCCAGCAGCCCCGAGGGCACTGAAGCTTTCTTT
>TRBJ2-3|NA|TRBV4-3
CASSQRLEGRRYF
TGCGCCAGCAGCCAAAGACTAGAGGGTCGACGGTATTTT
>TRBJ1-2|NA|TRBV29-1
CSVLAGAYGYTF
TGCAGCGTTCTAGCGGGGGCCTATGGCTACACCTTC
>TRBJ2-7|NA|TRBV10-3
CAISEGPGETYEQYF
TGTGCCATCAGTGAGGGGCCCGGGGAGACCTACGAGCAGTACTTC
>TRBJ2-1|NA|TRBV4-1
CASSQDHFNSYNEQFF
TGCGCCAGCAGCCAAGATCACTTTAACTCGTACAATGAGCAGTTCTTC
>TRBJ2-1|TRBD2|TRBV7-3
CASSRRGGNNEQFF
TGTGCCAGCAGCCGGCGGGGGGGAAACAATGAGCAGTTCTTC
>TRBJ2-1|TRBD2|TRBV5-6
CASSPGGGAPFSDNEQFF
TGTGCCAGCAGCCCGGGGGGAGGGGCCCCATTTAGCGACAATGAGCAGTTCTTC
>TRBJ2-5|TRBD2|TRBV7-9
CASSTTGGGYQETQYF
TGTGCCAGCAGCACAACGGGCGGGGGGTACCAAGAGACCCAGTACTTC
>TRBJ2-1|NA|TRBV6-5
CASSWVPDTEYNEQFF
TGTGCCAGCAGTTGGGTCCCGGACACGGAGTACAATGAGCAGTTCTTC
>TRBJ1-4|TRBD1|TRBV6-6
CASSRPRGQDNEKLFF
TGTGCCAGCAGCCGCCCCAGGGGGCAGGATAATGAAAAACTGTTTTTT
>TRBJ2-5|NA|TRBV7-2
CASSLAGGRETQYF
TGTGCCAGCAGCTTAGCGGGGGGGCGGGAGACCCAGTACTTC
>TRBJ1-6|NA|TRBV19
CASSIPPTRGGSPLHF
TGTGCCAGTAGTATCCCCCCTACAAGGGGAGGGTCACCCCTCCACTTT
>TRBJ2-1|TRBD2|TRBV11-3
CASSTGLAGGFNEQFF
TGTGCCAGCAGCACGGGACTAGCGGGGGGGTTTAATGAGCAGTTCTTC
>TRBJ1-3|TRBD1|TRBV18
CASSPIIGQATNSGNNIYF
TGTGCCAGCTCACCCATAATAGGACAGGCTACTAACTCTGGAAACAACATATATTTT
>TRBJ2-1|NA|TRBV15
CATSTYTGSNEQFF
TGTGCCACCAGCACTTACACGGGGAGCAATGAGCAGTTCTTC
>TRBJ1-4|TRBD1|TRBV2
CASRRQGVGTNEKLFF
TGTGCCAGCAGGAGACAGGGGGTTGGAACTAATGAAAAACTGTTTTTT
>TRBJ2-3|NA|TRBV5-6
CASSLEAYTQYF
TGTGCCAGCAGCTTAGAAGCTTATACGCAGTATTTT
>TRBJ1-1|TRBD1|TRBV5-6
CASSNRQGNTEAFF
TGTGCCAGCAGCAATCGACAGGGTAACACTGAAGCTTTCTTT
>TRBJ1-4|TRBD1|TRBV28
CAGTGASNEKLFF
TGTGCCGGAACAGGGGCCTCTAATGAAAAACTGTTTTTT
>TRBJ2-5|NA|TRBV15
CATSRGLEETQYF
TGTGCCACCAGCAGAGGACTAGAAGAGACCCAGTACTTC
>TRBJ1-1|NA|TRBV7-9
CASSSRVTEAFF
TGTGCCAGCAGCTCCAGGGTAACTGAAGCTTTCTTT
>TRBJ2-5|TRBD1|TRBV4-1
CASSRAGGFQETQYF
TGCGCCAGCAGCCGGGCAGGGGGCTTCCAAGAGACCCAGTACTTC
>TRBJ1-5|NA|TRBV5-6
CASSSTPSQPQHF
TGTGCCAGCAGCTCAACCCCAAGCCAGCCCCAGCATTTT
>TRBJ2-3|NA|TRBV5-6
CASSPGILGDKQYF
TGTGCCAGCAGCCCTGGGATCCTGGGAGATAAGCAGTATTTT
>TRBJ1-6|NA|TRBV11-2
CASSFADGLLGNSPLHF
TGTGCCAGCAGCTTTGCGGACGGATTACTAGGGAATTCACCCCTCCACTTT
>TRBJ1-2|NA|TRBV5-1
CASMRGATNYGYTF
TGCGCCAGCATGCGGGGAGCGACTAACTATGGCTACACCTTC
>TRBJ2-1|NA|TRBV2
CASSGAYNEQFF
TGTGCCAGTAGCGGTGCATACAATGAGCAGTTCTTC
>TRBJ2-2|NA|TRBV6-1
CASSEVQGHANTGELFF
TGTGCCAGCAGTGAAGTCCAGGGACATGCGAACACCGGGGAGCTGTTTTTT
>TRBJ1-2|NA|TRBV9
CASSHGQFYGYTF
TGTGCCAGCAGCCACGGACAGTTTTATGGCTACACTTTC
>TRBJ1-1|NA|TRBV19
CASSDDTITEAFF
TGTGCCAGTAGTGACGACACCATCACTGAAGCTTTCTTT
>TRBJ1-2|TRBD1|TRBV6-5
CASSPDRASNYGYTF
TGTGCCAGCAGCCCGGACAGGGCGTCGAACTATGGCTACACCTTC
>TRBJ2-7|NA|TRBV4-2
CASSQDTPLCFRVNYEQYF
TGTGCCAGCAGCCAAGATACCCCCTTGTGCTTCCGGGTAAACTACGAGCAGTACTTC
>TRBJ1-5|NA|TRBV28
CASRPDSFNQPQHF
TGTGCCAGCAGGCCGGACAGTTTCAATCAGCCCCAGCATTTT
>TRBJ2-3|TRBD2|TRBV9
CASSVEISGGSTDTQYF
TGTGCCAGCAGCGTAGAAATTAGCGGGGGGAGCACAGATACGCAGTATTTT
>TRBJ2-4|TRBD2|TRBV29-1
CSVEGLAGGARVQYF
TGCAGCGTTGAAGGACTAGCGGGAGGCGCAAGGGTTCAGTACTTC
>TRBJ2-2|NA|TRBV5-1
CASRAPTGTSNTGELFF
TGCGCCAGCAGGGCCCCTACGGGGACTTCGAACACCGGGGAGCTGTTTTTT
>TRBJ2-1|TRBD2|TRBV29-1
CSVQGLAGDLYNEQFF
TGCAGCGTTCAGGGACTAGCGGGGGACTTATACAATGAGCAGTTCTTC
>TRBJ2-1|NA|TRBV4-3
CASSHKPGGPLNEQFF
TGCGCCAGCAGCCATAAACCGGGGGGCCCGCTGAATGAGCAGTTCTTC
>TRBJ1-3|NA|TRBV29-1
CSVRTDGNTIYF
TGCAGCGTAAGGACAGACGGAAACACCATATATTTT
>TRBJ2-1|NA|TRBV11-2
CASSPRGAHNEQFF
TGTGCCAGCAGCCCCAGAGGAGCGCACAATGAGCAGTTCTTC
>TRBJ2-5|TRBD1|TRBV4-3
CASSQAATGEHGETQYF
TGCGCCAGCAGCCAAGCTGCGACAGGGGAGCATGGAGAGACCCAGTACTTC
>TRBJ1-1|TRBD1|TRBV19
CAAKQGTTEAFF
TGTGCCGCTAAACAGGGGACCACTGAAGCTTTCTTT
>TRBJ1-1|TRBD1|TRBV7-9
CASSLTGADTEAFF
TGTGCCAGCAGCTTGACAGGGGCGGACACTGAAGCTTTCTTT
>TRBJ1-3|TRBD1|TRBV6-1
CASSERAGGGNTIYF
TGTGCCAGCAGTGAACGGGCAGGGGGGGGAAACACCATATATTTT
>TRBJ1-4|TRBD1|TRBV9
CASSAKTGDSRETNEKLFF
TGTGCCAGCAGCGCTAAAACGGGGGACAGTCGGGAAACTAATGAAAAACTGTTTTTT